This T cell receptor beta chain was profiled in a study of T cells in Graves' hyperthyroidism and ophthalmopathy. The wider study: Initial diagnosis, before any treatment, was when peripheral blood was collected. Study conclusions and caveats: Ophthalmopathy got predicted by the model a median roughly six months before its onset. In the blood, most expanded thyroid clonotypes above 0.001 appeared as well.

This clonotype was observed a handful of times. Its antigen is currently unknown. What was amplified from RNA transcripts were TCR beta CDR3 regions. In the first-round RT-PCR of the TCR CDR3, the HTBI primer set was used. TCRdb passed the multiplex PCR reads through MiXCR, listing each CDR3 protein once. The sample records about 640,000 distinct CDR3 sequences, 20% being singletons. V was clipped by 4 bases and J by 4 bases; unmatched bases: 5. The germline V gene encodes CDR1 SGHVS and CDR2 FQNEAQ. There are 14 residues in the CDR3. The sample was blood. The sequence was obtained from a young man with Graves' ophthalmopathy. The rearrangement uses TRBV7-8 and TRBJ2-3, with 7 bases identical to TRBD2. The DNA for the CDR3 is TGTGCCAGCAGCTCGGCGGGGGTCCCAGATACGCAGTATTTT. Amino acid sequence: CASSSAGVPDTQYF.